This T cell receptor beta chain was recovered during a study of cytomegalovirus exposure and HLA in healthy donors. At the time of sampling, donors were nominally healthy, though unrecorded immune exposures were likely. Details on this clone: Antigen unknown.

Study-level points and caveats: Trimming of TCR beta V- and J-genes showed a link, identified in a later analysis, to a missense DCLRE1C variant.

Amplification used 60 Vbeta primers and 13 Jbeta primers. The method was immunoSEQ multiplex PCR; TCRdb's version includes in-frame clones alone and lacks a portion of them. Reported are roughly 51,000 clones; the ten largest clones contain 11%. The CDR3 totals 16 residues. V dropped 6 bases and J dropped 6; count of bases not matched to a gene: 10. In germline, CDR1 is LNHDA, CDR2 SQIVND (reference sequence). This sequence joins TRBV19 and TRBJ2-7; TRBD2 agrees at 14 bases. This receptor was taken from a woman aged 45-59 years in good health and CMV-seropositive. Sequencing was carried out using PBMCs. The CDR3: CASSHGTSGSIAEQYF. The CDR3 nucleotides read TGTGCCAGTAGCCACGGGACTAGCGGGAGTATAGCCGAGCAGTACTTC.